This T cell receptor beta chain was identified in a study of T-cell reconstitution after alpha-beta-depleted transplantation in children. V gave up 1 base and J gave up 2 bases, with 12 bases separating them. This CDR3 is 16 amino acids long. Germline CDR1 reads SGHVS; CDR2 reads FQNEAQ. Construction of the TCRbeta library involved unique molecular identifiers. TCRdb re-derived calls from the PCR reads in MiXCR, one entry per CDR3 protein. The data show roughly 610,000 distinct CDR3 sequences, roughly a tenth seen once. The chain uses TRBV7-8 and TRBJ1-5; tentative D call: TRBD1 (6 bases). The receptor was derived from a human donor who donated a stem cell graft to a child with acute myeloid leukemia. The sequenced sample was PBMCs from the stem cell graft donor, obtained from the stem cell graft. The CDR3 DNA sequence: TGTGCCAGCAGCTTAGAAACAGGGTCACGCAATCAGCCCCAGCATTTT. Protein product: CASSLETGSRNQPQHF.